This entry lists 16 T cell receptor beta chains sequenced from one sample in a study of CD8+ T cells in alopecia areata. Treatment denoted: oral pan-JAK inhibitor, 5-10 mg twice daily. It was cDNA, reverse transcribed from extracted RNA, that served as the sequencing template. Sequencing was performed with immunoSEQ multiplex PCR; in TCRdb, only in-frame clones are kept and a portion is missing. The sample records 150,000 to 200,000 clones, 50% to 70% being singletons. The starting material was CD4+ T cells sorted from blood, obtained between weeks 47 and 50, from a patient treated with tofacitinib. The receptor source for this set is a human donor with alopecia areata.

This clone was seen ten or more times. The rearrangement uses TRBV6-4 and TRBJ2-1; 7 nucleotides match TRBD1. J gave up 3 bases and V 0 bases, and 2 bases lay outside the gene matches. Germline V gives CDR1 MRHNA, CDR2 SNTAGT. The CDR3 contains 15 residues. For the CDR3, the DNA is TGTGCCAGCAGTGACTCAGCAGGGGGCTACAATGAGCAGTTCTTC. Its protein product is CASSDSAGGYNEQFF.

The V gene is TRBV4-1, the J gene TRBJ1-2; D call uncertain. In germline, CDR1 is MGHRA, CDR2 YSYEKL. V was shortened by 1 base and J by 6 bases, with 12 bases between the two germline ends. The CDR3 covers 14 residues. CDR3: CASSQVGRWDGYTF. For the CDR3, the DNA is TGCGCCAGCAGCCAAGTGGGCAGATGGGATGGCTACACCTTC.

This sequence joins TRBV29-1 and TRBJ1-1; D may be TRBD1 (5 bases). V lost 6 bases and J lost 0, with 8 bases in between. Germline V CDR1 and CDR2: SQVTM, ANQGSEA. The CDR3 totals 12 residues. The DNA for the CDR3 is TGCAGCGTCAACAGGTTGAACACTGAAGCTTTCTTT. This encodes CSVNRLNTEAFF.

This clone was picked up one time. The CDR3 loop reads CASSLLAGPQETQYF. The CDR3 DNA reads as TGTGCCAGCAGTCTCCTAGCGGGGCCTCAAGAGACCCAGTACTTC. The J gene is TRBJ2-5, the V gene TRBV6-5, with 9 bases matching TRBD2. V was pared by 5 bases and J by 2 bases, with 6 bases of the junction left unmatched. This CDR3 spans 15 amino acids. The germline CDR1 and CDR2 sequences are MNHEY and SVGAGI.

The chain has TRBV7-6 and TRBJ1-4; D not certain. The CDR3 is 14 amino acids. Germline V gene lookup returns CDR1 SGHVS and CDR2 FNYEAQ. Trimming cost V 1 base and J 8 bases, with 11 bases left between them. Written as DNA, the CDR3 is TGTGCCAGCAGCTTAGGGCAGACCCGCGAAAAACTGTTTTTT. It codes for CASSLGQTREKLFF.

This chain joins TRBV29-1 and TRBJ1-1, with 8 positions matching TRBD1. This CDR3 spans 14 amino acids. V shed 7 bases, J shed 6 bases, and the junction held 13 bases outside the gene matches. Germline V lookup: CDR1 SQVTM, CDR2 ANQGSEA. CDR3 nucleotide sequence: TGCAGCGGCAAGCTTCAGGGGGCGGGAGCTGAAGCTTTCTTT. It translates to CSGKLQGAGAEAFF.

This sequence joins TRBV30 and TRBJ2-3, with 9 bases fitting TRBD1. CDR3 length equals 15 residues. Germline CDR1 GTSNPN, CDR2 SVGIG (reference sequence). V dropped 1 base and J dropped 4; count of bases not matched to a gene: 6. CDR3 in DNA: TGTGCCTGGAGTGCAGGGGACAGGGATTCAGATACGCAGTATTTT. This translates into CAWSAGDRDSDTQYF.

This chain uses TRBV10-1 with TRBJ2-1; perhaps D is TRBD1 or TRBD2 (6 bases each). V was clipped by 4 bases and J by 7 bases, with 14 bases between them. Germline V gene lookup returns CDR1 WNHNN and CDR2 SYGVQD (reference sequence). The CDR3 has 14 residues. CDR3 coding DNA: TGCGCCAGCAGTGTAAGGGGGACTGGGAATGAGCAGTTCTTC. It encodes CASSVRGTGNEQFF.

The chain recombines TRBV2 with TRBJ2-2; D is unresolved. The ends were cut back, 3 bases at V and 6 bases at J, with 8 bases in the middle. CDR1 and CDR2 (germline): SNHLY, FYNNEI. The CDR3 length is 13 residues. The CDR3 coding sequence is TGTGCCAGCAGTGATTCCGTTCCCGGGGAGCTGTTTTTT. Translated, it gives CASSDSVPGELFF.

The rearrangement links TRBV6-5 to TRBJ1-3, with D perhaps matching TRBD1 (6 bases). The germline V gene encodes CDR1 MNHEY and CDR2 SVGAGI. V was shortened by 0 bases and J by 4 bases, with 13 bases between the two germline ends. This CDR3 is built from 16 residues. In DNA, the CDR3 is TGTGCCAGCAGTTACTCTCAGGGGCTTGGAGGAAACACCATATATTTT. Protein sequence: CASSYSQGLGGNTIYF.

Written as DNA, the CDR3 is TGCGCCAGCAGCCAAGATCGCAGGATGAACACTGAAGCTTTCTTT. It is translated as CASSQDRRMNTEAFF. The chain joins TRBV4-3 to TRBJ1-1; D unclear. Per the germline V gene, CDR1 is LGHNA and CDR2 is YSLEER. The CDR3 extends over 15 amino acids. The V end lost 0 bases, the J end lost 0 bases, and 8 bases lay between the germline ends.

This chain joins TRBV29-1 and TRBJ2-3; 8 bases fit TRBD1. The V gene's germline CDR1 is SQVTM and CDR2 ANQGSEA. The CDR3 has 14 residues. The trim removed 7 bases at V and 4 bases at J, leaving 10 bases unmatched. CDR3 amino acids: CSEIQGASPDTQYF. In DNA, the CDR3 is TGCAGCGAGATCCAGGGGGCGAGTCCAGATACGCAGTATTTT.

This sequence joins TRBV13 and TRBJ2-2, with 8 bases lining up with TRBD2. Germline CDR1 PRHDT, CDR2 FYEKMQ (reference sequence). The CDR3 consists of 16 residues. V lost 5 bases, J lost 4 bases, and 9 bases stayed unmatched. This chain's CDR3 is CASSPSGGKGTGELFF. Here the CDR3 DNA reads TGTGCCAGCAGCCCGAGCGGGGGAAAGGGCACCGGGGAGCTGTTTTTT.

The count of this clone is one. This chain links TRBV30 with TRBJ1-2; D gene uncertain. This CDR3 has 14 amino acids. The V end lost 4 bases, the J end lost 5 bases, and 17 bases lay between the germline ends. Germline V lookup: CDR1 GTSNPN, CDR2 SVGIG (reference sequence). The CDR3 region has the DNA TGTGCCTGGAATGAGGGCGGCTCCTATTATGGCTACACCTTC. Amino acids: CAWNEGGSYYGYTF.

V usage is TRBV27 and J usage is TRBJ2-1, with 7 positions matching TRBD1. CDR3 length equals 14 residues. Trimming cost V 7 bases and J 3 bases; bases outside gene matches: 6. Germline V gene sequence: CDR1 MNHEY, CDR2 SMNVEV (reference sequence). The CDR3 region has the DNA TGTGCCAGCACTACAGGGGTTTACTACAATGAGCAGTTCTTC. Its translation is CASTTGVYYNEQFF.

The CDR3 bases are TGTGCCAGCAGCAGTCAGAACACTGAAGCTTTCTTT. This codes for CASSSQNTEAFF. The V and J genes are TRBV2 and TRBJ1-1; D unresolved. This CDR3 has 12 residues. Germline CDR1 reads SNHLY; CDR2 reads FYNNEI. V was trimmed by 6 bases and J by 1 base, leaving 6 bases between them.